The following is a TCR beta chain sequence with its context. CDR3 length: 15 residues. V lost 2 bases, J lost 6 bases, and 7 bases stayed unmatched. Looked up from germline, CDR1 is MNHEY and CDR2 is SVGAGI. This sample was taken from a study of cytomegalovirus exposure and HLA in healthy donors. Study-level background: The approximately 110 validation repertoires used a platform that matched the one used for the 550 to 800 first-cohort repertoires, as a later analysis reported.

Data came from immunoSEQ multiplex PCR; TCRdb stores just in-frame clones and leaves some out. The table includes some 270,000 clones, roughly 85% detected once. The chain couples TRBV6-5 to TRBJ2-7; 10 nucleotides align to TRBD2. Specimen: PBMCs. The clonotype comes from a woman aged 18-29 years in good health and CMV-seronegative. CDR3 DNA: TGTGCCAGCAGTTACCGGGCTAGCGGGAGCGCCGAGCAGTACTTC. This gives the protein CASSYRASGSAEQYF.